Sequencing of this T cell receptor (beta chain) was carried out in a study of blood T cell repertoires in COVID-19 (dated by TCRdb to the early 2020s). With regard to the full study: Samples from collaborators originated in the United States, Italy and Spain and spanned both the acute and convalescent phases of COVID-19. The prospective study material was composed of cDNA or gDNA derived from T cells, B-cell-depleted T cells, or PBMCs. Deeply sampled blood TCRbeta repertoires from subjects exposed to, actively infected with, or recovered from COVID-19 were included in the dataset. The repertoires were released in a freely available public database intended as a resource for research on the immune response to SARS-CoV-2. The samples were drawn from two sources: the first 160 participants of the ongoing ImmuneRACE study, and 1,254 subjects contributed by 6 global collaborators. A de-identified subject ID, COVID-19 status, age in years and sex were almost always included in the sample metadata. Where HLA class I and class II types were available, the types were taken from metadata supplied by the sample provider, not from assay-based typing. What the research found in general, with its limitations: The amount of clinical and demographic metadata varied by source and participant and was provided uncurated.

Collaborating institutions collected whole blood in K2EDTA tubes following their own protocols. Collaborator samples were shipped for TCRbeta analysis as frozen whole blood, isolated PBMCs, or DNA extracted from either sample type. The immunoSEQ Assay, a bias-controlled multiplex PCR, was used to amplify TCRbeta CDR3 regions from genomic DNA. Processing in the source paper ran as follows. Within the assay, amplification of reference gene primers was used to estimate how many nucleated cells each sample contained. Sequence reads were collapsed and filtered to measure the absolute abundance of every unique TCRbeta CDR3 rearrangement. For each sample, productive Simpson clonality was calculated by taking the square root of Simpson's diversity index across productive rearrangements. TCRdb carries this immuneACCESS record with in-frame sequences only. Its versions omit some clonotypes, under half of them owing to an unresolved V gene in the studies checked, with the rest unexplained. The V and J calls and clone size were taken over from that table, and D and trimming were inferred from the DNA. The sample yields some 130,000 clones; roughly 88% were counted once. 2% to 2.5% of the sample lies in the top ten.

Of note for this clone: Its binding antigen is unknown. The record has no base qualities; no much larger clone is one base away.

CDR1 and CDR2, looked up from the germline V gene, are SGHTA and FQGNSA. Trimming accounts for 1 base at V and 2 bases at J, while the number of junction bases matched to no gene is 1. Inclusive of the bounding cysteine and phenylalanine, the CDR3 is 15 residues long. Only the CDR3 portion is preserved as DNA: 45 bases, with reading frame beginning at the first base. This TCR came from a man aged 70 or older with active COVID-19. This chain is built from TRBV7-2 and TRBJ2-7; 11 bases in the middle match TRBD2. Sample: peripheral blood. The CDR3 protein is CASSLGLAGTYEQYF. In nucleotide form, the sequence is TGTGCCAGCAGCTTAGGACTAGCGGGGACCTACGAGCAGTACTTC.